This TCR beta chain derives from a study of shared clonotypes between healthy human individuals. After removal of 4 bases from V and 5 bases from J, the junction contained 8 bases not matched to a gene. The germline CDR1 and CDR2 sequences are SGHRS and YFSETQ. The CDR3 is made up of 16 amino acids. Study outcomes and limitations: Estimated richness was generally greater in naive than memory subsets. Measured sharing among donors was expected to vary with sequencing depth.

Each sorted subset replicate got 200 ng genomic DNA, 25,000 to 35,000 genomes. Generated by immunoSEQ multiplex PCR, the TCRdb table keeps only in-frame clones and is missing some. The sample includes 1.4 million or so clones, 98% of them seen just once. On this clone: Its antigen is undetermined.

The receptor comes from a man aged 30-40 years in good health. The sample consisted of naive CD4+ T cells sorted from blood. The sample's subset: CD45RA+ positively selected. This rearrangement joins TRBV5-1 to TRBJ2-2; 10 bases map to TRBD1. CDR3: CASSPRQGARTGELFF. The CDR3 DNA is TGCGCCAGCAGCCCCCGACAGGGGGCGAGAACCGGGGAGCTGTTTTTT.